This TCR beta chain was retrieved from a study of cytomegalovirus exposure and HLA in healthy donors. There are a few counts of this clone. Profiling relied on immunoSEQ multiplex PCR, and the TCRdb table lists in-frame clones only, not all of them. The sample gives 220,000 or so clones, around 87% of which show up once; 2% is in the top ten. The CDR3 runs 15 residues. Trimming took 2 bases from V and 2 from J, leaving 12 bases between them. Germline lookup yields CDR1 SEHNR and CDR2 FQNEAQ (reference sequence). Sequencing used PBMCs. The gene calls are TRBV7-9 and TRBJ1-2; D uncertain. This clonotype originated in a woman aged 18-29 years in good health and CMV-seropositive. CDR3 sequence: CASSLMSVPNYGYTF. The CDR3 nucleotides are TGTGCCAGCAGCTTAATGTCGGTCCCCAACTATGGCTACACCTTC.